Listed here are 6 T cell receptor beta chains from one sample, sequenced in a study of blood T cell repertoires in COVID-19. Data came from immunoSEQ multiplex PCR; TCRdb stores just in-frame clones and leaves some out. The data contain 70,000 or so clones, more than 75% of them singletons. Sequencing was done on a sample of peripheral blood. The source is a man aged 40-49 years with COVID-19, enrolled during active disease.

The chain links TRBV19 to TRBJ2-5; the D is unclear. V was cut by 5 bases and J by 4 bases, with 17 bases left in between. Germline values: CDR1 LNHDA, CDR2 SQIVND (reference sequence). The CDR3 spans 15 residues. Written as DNA, the CDR3 is TGTGCCAGTAGTCTCCAGCACACTCAGGCAGAGACCCAGTACTTC. It is translated as CASSLQHTQAETQYF.

This clone was seen once. This sequence joins TRBV2 and TRBJ1-1, with D tentatively TRBD1 (6 bases). The CDR3 is 15 amino acids. The germline gives CDR1 SNHLY, CDR2 FYNNEI. V gave up 2 bases and J gave up 0 bases, with 10 bases separating them. CDR3 amino acids: CASSERGILNTEAFF. In DNA form, the CDR3 reads TGTGCCAGCAGTGAAAGGGGGATACTGAACACTGAAGCTTTCTTT.

V usage is TRBV9 and J usage is TRBJ2-3; 7 nucleotides match TRBD2. Germline V gene sequence: CDR1 SGDLS, CDR2 YYNGEE. Trimming took 2 bases from V and 1 from J; bases not matched to a gene: 10. The CDR3 runs to 17 residues. The CDR3 coding sequence is TGTGCCAGCAGCGTCAGGCCGAGCGGGGTGGGCACAGATACGCAGTATTTT. Protein: CASSVRPSGVGTDTQYF.

The rearrangement uses TRBV2 and TRBJ2-2; 10 bases align to TRBD2. With 3 bases clipped from V and 7 bases from J, the junction kept 14 bases outside the gene matches. The CDR3 has 18 amino acids. The germline V gene encodes CDR1 SNHLY and CDR2 FYNNEI. The CDR3 DNA sequence: TGTGCCAGCAGTGACCAACTACCGGGACTAGCGTCTAACGGGGAGCTGTTTTTT. This codes for CASSDQLPGLASNGELFF. Together with reference TRBV2 and TRBJ2-2, the CDR3 gives the full variable domain: EPEVTQTPSHQVTQMGQEVILRCVPISNHLYFYWYRQILGQKVEFLVSFYNNEISEKSEIFDDQFSVERPDGSNFTLKIRSTKLEDSAMYFCASSDQLPGLASNGELFFGEGSRLTVL.

This clone was counted a single time. The CDR3 loop is CASSLGRIVGNTIYF. The CDR3 DNA reads TGTGCCAGCTCTCTGGGCAGGATAGTTGGAAACACCATATATTTT. This chain uses TRBV18 with TRBJ1-3, with D hard to call. V was clipped by 6 bases and J by 3 bases, with 15 bases between them. This CDR3 comprises 15 residues. Germline loops: CDR1 KGHSH, CDR2 LQKENI.

The V call is TRBV4-1, the J call TRBJ2-5; 8 nucleotides align to TRBD1. Germline V gene sequence: CDR1 MGHRA, CDR2 YSYEKL. V was clipped by 4 bases and J by 5 bases; unmatched bases: 12. CDR3 size: 16 residues. CDR3 in DNA: TGCGCCAGCAGCCGCGGACCTTCCTGGACAGGGGAGACCCAGTACTTC. This sequence encodes CASSRGPSWTGETQYF.